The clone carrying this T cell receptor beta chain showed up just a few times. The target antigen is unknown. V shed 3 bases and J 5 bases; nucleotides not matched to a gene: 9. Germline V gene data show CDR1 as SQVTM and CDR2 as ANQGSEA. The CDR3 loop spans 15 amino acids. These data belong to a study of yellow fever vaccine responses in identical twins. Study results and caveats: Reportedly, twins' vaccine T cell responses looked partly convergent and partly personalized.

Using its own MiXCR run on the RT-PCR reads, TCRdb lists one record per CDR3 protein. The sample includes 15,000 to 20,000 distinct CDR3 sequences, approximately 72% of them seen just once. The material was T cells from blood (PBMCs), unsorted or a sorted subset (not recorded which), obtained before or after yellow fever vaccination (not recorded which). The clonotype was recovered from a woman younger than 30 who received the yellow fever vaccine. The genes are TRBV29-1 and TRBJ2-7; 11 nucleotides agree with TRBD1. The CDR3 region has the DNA TGCAGCGTTGACCGTCCCGGGACAGGGGGGGACGAGCAGTACTTC. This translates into CSVDRPGTGGDEQYF.